This entry describes one TCR beta chain. From germline, CDR1 is SGHRS and CDR2 YFSETQ. V lost 5 bases to trimming and J lost 8 bases; unmatched junction nucleotides: 9. This CDR3 has 14 residues. The data are from a study of long-term antiretroviral therapy in people with HIV. This was the immunoSEQ v3.0 assay at survey level. Per sample, sequencing targeted roughly 40,000-55,000 T-cell genomes. The table came from immunoSEQ multiplex PCR; TCRdb's copy has only in-frame clones and leaves some out. The data hold some 27,000 clones, with 79% observed a single time. This chain connects TRBV5-1 to TRBJ2-1; 8 bases map to TRBD1. Sample: unsorted PBMCs, taken 2.1 years after starting antiretroviral therapy. The origin of this receptor is a man aged 25 to 40 with HIV. CDR3 bases: TGCGCCAGCAGTCGCTCGACAGGGGAGGATGAGCAGTTCTTC. Residues: CASSRSTGEDEQFF.